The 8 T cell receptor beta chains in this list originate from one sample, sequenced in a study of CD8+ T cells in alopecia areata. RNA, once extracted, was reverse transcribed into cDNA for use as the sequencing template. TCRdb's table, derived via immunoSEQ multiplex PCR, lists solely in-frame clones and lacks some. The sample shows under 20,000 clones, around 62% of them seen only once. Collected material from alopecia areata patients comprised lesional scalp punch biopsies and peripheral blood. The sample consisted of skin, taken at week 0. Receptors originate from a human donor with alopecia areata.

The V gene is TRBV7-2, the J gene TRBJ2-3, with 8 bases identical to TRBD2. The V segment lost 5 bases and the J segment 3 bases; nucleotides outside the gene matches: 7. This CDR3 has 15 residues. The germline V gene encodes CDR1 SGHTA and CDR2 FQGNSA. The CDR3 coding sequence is TGTGCCAGCAGCACCCCGGGGGGGCCTACAGATACGCAGTATTTT. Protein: CASSTPGGPTDTQYF.

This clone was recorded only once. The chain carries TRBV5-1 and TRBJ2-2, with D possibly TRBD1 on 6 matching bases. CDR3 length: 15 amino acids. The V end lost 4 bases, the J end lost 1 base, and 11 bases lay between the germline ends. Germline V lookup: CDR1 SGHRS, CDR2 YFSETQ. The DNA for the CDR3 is TGCGCCAGCAGCCTACCGACAGGGAACACCGGGGAGCTGTTTTTT. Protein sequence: CASSLPTGNTGELFF.

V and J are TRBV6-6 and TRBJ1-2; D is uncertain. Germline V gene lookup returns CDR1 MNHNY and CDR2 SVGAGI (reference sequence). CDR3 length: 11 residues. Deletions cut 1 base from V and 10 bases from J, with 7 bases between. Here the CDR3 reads CASSYFPLYTF. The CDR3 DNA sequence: TGTGCCAGCAGTTACTTCCCGCTCTACACCTTC.

CDR3 DNA sequence: TGTGCTAGTGGTGCCTCGGGGGGGAGCTATGGCTACACCTTC. Its protein product is CASGASGGSYGYTF. The chain links TRBV12-5 to TRBJ1-2; possible D gene TRBD1, 5 bases. Germline-derived CDR1 and CDR2 are LGHNT and FRNRAP. V gave up 5 bases and J gave up 4 bases, with 14 bases separating them. The CDR3 loop spans 14 amino acids.

Here the CDR3 DNA reads TGTGCCAGCAGTGTTGAGAGGGGCAATCAGCCCCAGCATTTT. Protein sequence: CASSVERGNQPQHF. V is TRBV2 and J is TRBJ1-5, with D unresolved. CDR3 length equals 14 residues. The V end lost 4 bases, the J end lost 2 bases, and 9 bases lay between the germline ends. Germline V gene data show CDR1 as SNHLY and CDR2 as FYNNEI.

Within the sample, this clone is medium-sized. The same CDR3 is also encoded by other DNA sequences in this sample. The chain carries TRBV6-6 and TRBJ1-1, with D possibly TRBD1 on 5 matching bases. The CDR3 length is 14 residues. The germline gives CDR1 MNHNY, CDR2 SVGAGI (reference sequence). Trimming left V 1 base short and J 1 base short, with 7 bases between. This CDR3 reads CASSYYGGNTEAFF. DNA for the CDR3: TGTGCCAGCAGTTACTACGGGGGGAACACTGAAGCTTTCTTT.

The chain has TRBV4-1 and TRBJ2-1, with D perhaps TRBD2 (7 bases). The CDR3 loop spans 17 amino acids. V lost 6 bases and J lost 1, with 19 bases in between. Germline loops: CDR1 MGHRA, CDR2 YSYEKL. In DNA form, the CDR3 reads TGCGCCAGCAGGCACCCTGGGAGGGGGGAATCCTACAATGAGCAGTTCTTC. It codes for CASRHPGRGESYNEQFF.

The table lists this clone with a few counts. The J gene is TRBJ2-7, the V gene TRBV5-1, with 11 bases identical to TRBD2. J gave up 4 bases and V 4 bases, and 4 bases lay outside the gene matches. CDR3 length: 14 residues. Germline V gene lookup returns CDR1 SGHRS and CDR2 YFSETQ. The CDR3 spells CASSPGTSGYEQYF. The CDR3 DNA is TGCGCCAGCAGCCCCGGGACTAGCGGATACGAGCAGTACTTC.